This T cell receptor beta chain is drawn from a study of T cell responses to AZD1222 COVID-19 vaccine. Here immunoSEQ multiplex PCR was the method, and the copy in TCRdb shows in-frame clones only, minus some. The data show over 70,000 clones, 70% to 80% seen once. Turning to this clone: What it binds is unknown.

Whole-study results and caveats: An increase in Spike-specific TCR breadth and depth was observed after two AZD1222 doses.

The specimen was peripheral blood, collected 28 days after the second dose of the MenACWY control vaccine. The origin of this receptor is an adult who received the MenACWY meningococcal vaccine as a control.

The chain's CDR3 is CATSGRASWGDEQFF. The CDR3 region has the DNA TGTGCCACCAGCGGCCGGGCCAGCTGGGGGGATGAGCAGTTCTTC. The chain has TRBV15 and TRBJ2-1; a possible D gene is TRBD2 (6 bases). V lost 5 bases, J lost 8 bases, and 19 bases lay in between. The CDR3 is 15 amino acids. Germline CDR1 is LNHNV and CDR2 is YYDKDF (reference sequence).